The 11 T cell receptor beta chains presented below share a single source sample, sequenced in a study of cytomegalovirus exposure and HLA in healthy donors. The PCR used 60 Vbeta and 13 Jbeta primers. The assay was immunoSEQ multiplex PCR, and TCRdb's table has in-frame clones only and misses some. The sample holds about 160,000 clones. Sample: PBMCs. The receptors come from a man under 40 in good health and CMV-seronegative.

DNA of the CDR3: TGCAGCGTTGAAGTAACGCAGGGCGAGCAGTACTTC. Its protein product is CSVEVTQGEQYF. The rearrangement uses TRBV29-1 and TRBJ2-7; D perhaps matches TRBD1 (5 bases). The germline V and J ends were trimmed by 1 base and 6 bases, with 10 bases remaining between them. The CDR3 has 12 amino acids. From germline, CDR1 is SQVTM and CDR2 ANQGSEA.

The chain uses TRBV5-1 and TRBJ2-1, with 10 bases fitting TRBD2. V lost 0 bases and J lost 5; bases outside the gene matches: 5. The CDR3 totals 16 residues. Germline CDR1 and CDR2: SGHRS and YFSETQ. The CDR3 reads CASSLAPSGSHNEQFF. Written as DNA, the CDR3 is TGCGCCAGCAGCTTGGCACCTAGCGGGAGCCACAATGAGCAGTTCTTC.

The chain employs TRBV5-1 and TRBJ2-1, with D uncertain. CDR1 SGHRS and CDR2 YFSETQ come from the germline V gene. The CDR3 totals 12 residues. V was trimmed by 2 bases and J by 8 bases, leaving 8 bases between them. In DNA form, the CDR3 reads TGCGCCAGCAGCTTTTACTCCGATGAGCAGTTCTTC. Translation gives CASSFYSDEQFF.

The chain uses TRBV6-1 and TRBJ2-2; the match to TRBD1 covers 8 bases. Germline V gene data show CDR1 as MNHNS and CDR2 as SASEGT. Trimming at V came to 9 bases and at J to 5 bases, leaving 8 bases not matched to a gene. The CDR3 extends over 14 amino acids. For the CDR3, the DNA is TGTGCCAGTAACCGGGACAGGCTGACCGGGGAGCTGTTTTTT. Translation: CASNRDRLTGELFF.

This chain links TRBV10-3 with TRBJ2-2; 10 nucleotides match TRBD1. The CDR3 runs to 16 residues. CDR1 is ENHRY and CDR2 is SYGVKD in the germline V gene. With 10 bases clipped from V and 9 bases from J, the junction kept 17 bases outside the gene matches. The CDR3 region has the DNA TGTGCCAGCACTGTAGCGATGACAGGGGGCCACAGGGAGCTGTTTTTT. It is translated as CASTVAMTGGHRELFF.

The rearrangement joins TRBV5-5 to TRBJ2-7; D possibly corresponds to TRBD1 (5 bases). In germline, CDR1 is SGHKS, CDR2 YYEKEE (reference sequence). Trimming removed 5 bases at V and 5 bases at J, with 17 bases between. The CDR3 totals 14 residues. The CDR3 nucleotides read TGTGCCAGCAGTAGGGGTGTATACAACGACGAGCAGTACTTC. Amino acids: CASSRGVYNDEQYF.

CDR3 DNA sequence: TGTGCCAGCAGCGAGGGACTAGCGGGAGTCACCGGGGAGCTGTTTTTT. As protein: CASSEGLAGVTGELFF. The genes are TRBV7-2 and TRBJ2-2, with TRBD2 matching 14 bases. The junction had 3 bases not matched to a gene; V was cut back by 5 bases and J by 4 bases. CDR3 size: 16 residues. Germline CDR1 reads SGHTA; CDR2 reads FQGNSA.

The rearrangement joins TRBV27 to TRBJ1-1; 7 nucleotides line up with TRBD1. Germline V lookup: CDR1 MNHEY, CDR2 SMNVEV (reference sequence). Germline trimming cut 4 bases from V and 4 bases from J; bases unmatched to any gene: 6. The CDR3 loop spans 14 amino acids. The CDR3 coding sequence is TGTGCCAGCAGTTCCCAATGGACAGGCACTGAAGCTTTCTTT. Translation gives CASSSQWTGTEAFF.

The chain couples TRBV28 to TRBJ2-6, with D possibly TRBD1 on 6 matching bases. V was shortened by 6 bases and J by 0 bases, with 18 bases between the two germline ends. CDR3 length equals 18 residues. CDR1 and CDR2 from the germline V gene are MDHEN and SYDVKM. CDR3 bases: TGTGCCAGCAGCCTCAGGGGCAGGGGTAGCTCTGGGGCCAACGTCCTGACTTTC. This sequence encodes CASSLRGRGSSGANVLTF.

This chain links TRBV30 with TRBJ1-1; possible D gene TRBD1, 5 bases. The V gene lost 2 bases and the J gene lost 0 bases, with 13 bases spanning the gap. Per germline, CDR1 GTSNPN and CDR2 SVGIG (reference sequence). There are 15 residues in the CDR3. CDR3 DNA sequence: TGTGCCTGGAGTCCCCTTGACAGTTTGAACACTGAAGCTTTCTTT. Protein sequence: CAWSPLDSLNTEAFF.

The V gene is TRBV2, the J gene TRBJ2-7; D might be TRBD1 (6 bases). Germline V gene data show CDR1 as SNHLY and CDR2 as FYNNEI. The CDR3 runs to 15 residues. V was clipped by 7 bases and J by 2 bases, with 18 bases between them. The CDR3 loop is CASKFTGPPTYEQYF. CDR3 nucleotide sequence: TGTGCCAGCAAGTTTACAGGGCCCCCAACCTACGAGCAGTACTTC.